A selection of T cell receptor beta chains follows, all from one sample in a study of regulatory T cells in long-lasting Graves disease. MiXCR, run by TCRdb on the multiplex PCR reads, gives a single entry per CDR3 protein. The sample has a few hundred thousand distinct CDR3 sequences; around 20% are singletons. The sequences come from peripheral blood mononuclear cells (PBMCs), collected when the disease was refractory, from a patient treated with antithyroid drugs. Source of these receptors: a female donor with Graves disease. Both conserved end residues are part of each CDR3. D genes are given only for firm matches. Expanded clones are given a class, and other clones once, few, many or no size at all.

>TRBV6-5|-|TRBJ1-1|many
TGTGCCAGCAGTTACGTAGCAGGGGAGGCTAACACTGAAGCTTTCTTT
CASSYVAGEANTEAFF
>TRBV27|-|TRBJ2-2|-
TGTGCCAGCAGTTCAAGTGTGAACACCGGGGAGCTGTTTTTT
CASSSSVNTGELFF
>TRBV2|TRBD1|TRBJ2-1|-
TGTGCCAGCAGTGAATCCCGGACAGGGTCCTACAATGAGCAGTTCTTC
CASSESRTGSYNEQFF
>TRBV6-1|-|TRBJ2-7|-
TGTGCCGTGTTGGCAGGGGTTAAGAACGAGCAGTACTTC
CAVLAGVKNEQYF
>TRBV7-2|-|TRBJ2-5|few
TGTGCCAGCAGCTTAGCGAGGACGCTAAGCGGGGAGACCCAGTACTTC
CASSLARTLSGETQYF
>TRBV20-1|-|TRBJ2-7|few
TGCAGTGCTCGCGCCGGGAGAGGGGCTTCCTACGAGCAGTACTTC
CSARAGRGASYEQYF
>TRBV5-1|-|TRBJ2-7|few
TGCGCCAGCAGCTTGGGATCATCCGTTGGGGAGCAGTACTTC
CASSLGSSVGEQYF
>TRBV28|TRBD2|TRBJ2-5|many
TGTGCCAGCAGTCCCCACGGGCTAGCGGGTCTAGAGACCCAGTACTTC
CASSPHGLAGLETQYF
>TRBV7-2|-|TRBJ2-7|-
TGTGCCAGCAGCTCAGTGACCGAGGCCTACGAGCAGTACTTC
CASSSVTEAYEQYF
>TRBV14|TRBD2|TRBJ2-5|-
TGTGCCAGCAGCCCGATACTAGCGGTAAAAGAGACCCAGTACTTC
CASSPILAVKETQYF
>TRBV6-1|-|TRBJ2-7|-
TGTGCCAGCAGTGAATTTGACAGCTACGAGCAGTACTTC
CASSEFDSYEQYF
>TRBV11-2|-|TRBJ2-7|many
TGTGCCAGCAGCCCAATTCGAAGGGGGAAAAGGGCCGGGTACGAGCAGTACTTC
CASSPIRRGKRAGYEQYF
>TRBV7-6|-|TRBJ1-4|many
TGTGCCAGCGCCGAGGATAGTCGACTCTCCGGGAGGGAAAAACTGTTTTTT
CASAEDSRLSGREKLFF
>TRBV7-2|-|TRBJ2-7|many
TGTGCCAGCAGCTTAGGGCTCCACGCCTACTACGAGCAGTACTTC
CASSLGLHAYYEQYF
>TRBV28|-|TRBJ1-4|many
TGTGCCAGCAGTTTCCCCCCGGGCGAGGAAAAACTGTTTTTT
CASSFPPGEEKLFF
>TRBV20-1|TRBD1|TRBJ2-1|-
TGCAGTGCTACTTCCGGGACAGGTACCCACAATGAGCAGTTCTTC
CSATSGTGTHNEQFF
>TRBV20-1|TRBD1|TRBJ2-1|-
TGCAGTCCACAGGGGGCGGATAACAATGAGCAGTTCTTC
CSPQGADNNEQFF
>TRBV6-5|-|TRBJ1-2|many
TGTGCCAGCAGTTACGGGGGCCCGAACCCCCTCTATGGCTACACCTTC
CASSYGGPNPLYGYTF
>TRBV19|-|TRBJ2-2|few
TGTGCCAGCCTCCCAGCATCGAACACCGGGGAGCTGTTTTTT
CASLPASNTGELFF
>TRBV19|TRBD2|TRBJ2-5|few
TGTGCCAGTACTTCCTCGGGGGCCAGCGGGAGAGAGACCCAGTACTTC
CASTSSGASGRETQYF
>TRBV6-1|-|TRBJ1-6|few
TGTGCCAGCAGTCCTCCCGGACGGGCTGGGGAATCACCCCTCCACTTT
CASSPPGRAGESPLHF
>TRBV19|-|TRBJ1-1|-
TGTGCCAGTGGGAGCGGGGTGGGACTGTCGAACACTGAAGCTTTCTTT
CASGSGVGLSNTEAFF
>TRBV11-1|TRBD2|TRBJ2-2|-
TGTGCCAGCAGCTTACGGCTAGCGGGAGGTCGCACCGGGGAGCTGTTTTTT
CASSLRLAGGRTGELFF
>TRBV6-1|-|TRBJ1-1|many
TGTGCCAGCAGTGAACGACCCTCCCAACGGGCTTTCTTT
CASSERPSQRAFF
>TRBV7-9|-|TRBJ2-7|-
TGTGCCAGCAGCCAGACAGAGTTCTACGAGCAGTACTTC
CASSQTEFYEQYF
>TRBV20-1|TRBD2|TRBJ2-7|many
TGCAGTGCTAGATCTAGCGGGCGTTACGAGCAGTACTTC
CSARSSGRYEQYF
>TRBV28|TRBD1|TRBJ2-7|few
TGTGCCAGCAGTCCCGACAGGGGGCGAACCTACGAGCAGTACTTC
CASSPDRGRTYEQYF
>TRBV4-3|-|TRBJ2-7|few
TGCGCCAGCAGCCAAGATTACGTCAGCTTCTACGAGCAGTACTTC
CASSQDYVSFYEQYF
>TRBV12-3/TRBV12-4|-|TRBJ1-1|many
TGTGCCAGCAGTTCCTCGATCATGAACACTGAAGCTTTCTTT
CASSSSIMNTEAFF
>TRBV11-2|-|TRBJ2-2|few
TGTGCCAGCAGCCCCGATCGGGCGGACACCGGGGAGCTGTTTTTT
CASSPDRADTGELFF
>TRBV29-1|-|TRBJ1-4|few
TGCAGCGTTCTGGACAGTGCAGAAAAACTGTTTTTT
CSVLDSAEKLFF
>TRBV3-1|-|TRBJ2-1|few
TGTGCCAGCAGCCAAGCCGGGGCCGATGAGCAGTTCTTC
CASSQAGADEQFF
>TRBV5-4|-|TRBJ2-2|-
TGTGCCAGCAGCGCTCCGGGACGAGGGAACACCGGGGAGCTGTTTTTT
CASSAPGRGNTGELFF
>TRBV11-1|-|TRBJ1-2|-
TGTGCCAGCAGCTTGGGGTGGACAGATAATGGCTACACCTTC
CASSLGWTDNGYTF
>TRBV5-6|TRBD1|TRBJ2-7|many
TGTGCCAGCAGCCCGGACAGGGGGCGCTACGAGCAGTACTTC
CASSPDRGRYEQYF
>TRBV6-8|TRBD2|TRBJ2-2|few
TGTGCCAGCAGATTTCTAGCGGGAGCCGCGGACACCGGGGAGCTGTTTTTT
CASRFLAGAADTGELFF
>TRBV6-1|TRBD1|TRBJ2-1|-
TGTGCCACCCTCCCGGGACAGGGCCTTTACAATGAGCAGTTCTTC
CATLPGQGLYNEQFF
>TRBV27|-|TRBJ2-7|few
TGTGCCAGCAGTTTATCTTGGAGCTCCTACGAGCAGTACTTC
CASSLSWSSYEQYF
>TRBV18|TRBD1|TRBJ1-1|-
TGTGCCAGCTCACTACAGGGGGCTGCTGAAGCTTTCTTT
CASSLQGAAEAFF
>TRBV5-6|-|TRBJ2-1|-
TGTGCCAGCAGTTATTTCGGTAGGGGCTCCTACAATGAGCAGTTCTTC
CASSYFGRGSYNEQFF
>TRBV20-1|-|TRBJ2-1|-
TGCAGGTCGGAACAGGGCTACAATGAGCAGTTCTTC
CRSEQGYNEQFF
>TRBV19|-|TRBJ1-1|-
TGTGCCAGTAGTATCAAGGGGAAGCACACTGAAGCTTTCTTT
CASSIKGKHTEAFF
>TRBV10-3|-|TRBJ1-3|-
TGTGCCATCAGTGAAACAAGTCACTTCTCTGGAAACACCATATATTTT
CAISETSHFSGNTIYF
>TRBV6-2/TRBV6-3|-|TRBJ1-1|-
TGTGCCAGCAGTTACGACCAAGACAAAGCTTTCTTT
CASSYDQDKAFF